These 12 T cell receptor beta chains originate from one sample sequenced in a study of T cell responses to AZD1222 COVID-19 vaccine. Sequenced by immunoSEQ multiplex PCR; TCRdb stores in-frame clones only, minus some. The sample shows about 110,000 clones, over 75% of them seen only once. The sample consisted of peripheral blood, taken on day 0 of AZD1222 vaccination. The receptors come from an adult in good health.

V is TRBV9 and J is TRBJ2-3; 8 positions agree with TRBD2. This CDR3 has 14 amino acids. The germline gives CDR1 SGDLS, CDR2 YYNGEE. Unmatched junction bases numbered 3, after V lost 4 bases and J lost 2 bases. CDR3: CASSPSGYTDTQYF. The CDR3 DNA is TGTGCCAGCAGCCCTAGCGGGTACACAGATACGCAGTATTTT.

Of note for this clone: Distinct nucleotide sequences in the sample also encode this CDR3. The chain uses TRBV5-4 and TRBJ2-5, with D uncertain. CDR1 is SGHNT, CDR2 YYREEE, per germline (reference sequence). The CDR3 length is 10 residues. V was clipped by 7 bases and J by 2 bases, with 3 bases between them. DNA for the CDR3: TGTGCCAGCGGTCAAGAGACCCAGTACTTC. Protein: CASGQETQYF.

V gene TRBV11-3 combines with J gene TRBJ2-1, with a weak D call TRBD2 (6 bases). This CDR3 region has 15 residues. The V gene lost 3 bases and the J gene lost 8 bases, with 17 bases spanning the gap. Germline V gene data show CDR1 as SGHNT and CDR2 as YENEEA. The CDR3 coding sequence is TGTGCCAGCAGCTTGGCGGGGCTAGCTGGTGATGAGCAGTTCTTC. This gives the protein CASSLAGLAGDEQFF.

The chain combines TRBV29-1 with TRBJ1-1, with D possibly matching TRBD1 (5 bases). V was shortened by 5 bases and J by 1 base, with 8 bases between the two germline ends. Germline V gives CDR1 SQVTM, CDR2 ANQGSEA. This CDR3 spans 12 amino acids. CDR3: CSVNDRNTEAFF. The CDR3 bases are TGCAGCGTTAACGACAGGAACACTGAAGCTTTCTTT.

This sequence joins TRBV6-5 and TRBJ2-1; D is possibly TRBD1 or TRBD2 (5 bases each). Germline lookup yields CDR1 MNHEY and CDR2 SVGAGI. V lost 2 bases and J lost 6, with 5 bases in between. The CDR3 covers 12 residues. The CDR3 here is CASSYGTNEQFF. The CDR3 nucleotides read TGTGCCAGCAGTTACGGGACCAATGAGCAGTTCTTC.

This chain links TRBV15 with TRBJ2-2; D is ambiguous. The CDR3 extends over 14 amino acids. The ends were cut back, 0 bases at V and 5 bases at J, with 7 bases in the middle. CDR1 and CDR2 from the germline V gene are LNHNV and YYDKDF (reference sequence). DNA for the CDR3: TGTGCCACCAGCAGAGATCTCAATACCGGGGAGCTGTTTTTT. This codes for CATSRDLNTGELFF.

In this sample, this clone turned up a few times. The gene calls are TRBV12-5 and TRBJ1-3, with D uncertain. CDR3 length: 14 residues. V shed 3 bases and J shed 4 bases, with 10 bases lying between them. Germline V gene data show CDR1 as LGHNT and CDR2 as FRNRAP. CDR3 amino acids: CASGFDGSGNTIYF. DNA of the CDR3: TGTGCTAGTGGTTTTGACGGCTCGGGAAACACCATATATTTT.

The chain is built from TRBV2 and TRBJ2-7; no reliable D call. V was clipped by 7 bases and J by 3 bases, with 10 bases between them. The CDR3 extends over 12 amino acids. CDR1 is SNHLY and CDR2 is FYNNEI in the germline V gene. The CDR3 region is CASMGFGYEQYF. The CDR3 DNA reads as TGTGCCAGCATGGGTTTCGGCTACGAGCAGTACTTC. Complete variable domain (other parts from reference TRBV2 and TRBJ2-7): EPEVTQTPSHQVTQMGQEVILRCVPISNHLYFYWYRQILGQKVEFLVSFYNNEISEKSEIFDDQFSVERPDGSNFTLKIRSTKLEDSAMYFCASMGFGYEQYFGPGTRLTVT.

The chain joins TRBV7-2 to TRBJ2-5, with 7 positions matching TRBD2. The CDR3 totals 14 residues. The J segment lost 3 bases and the V segment lost 2 bases, leaving 3 bases of the junction unmatched. Germline V gene sequence: CDR1 SGHTA, CDR2 FQGNSA. CDR3 in DNA: TGTGCCAGCAGCTTAAGCGGGGTTAAAGAGACCCAGTACTTC. Residues: CASSLSGVKETQYF.

The chain combines TRBV2 with TRBJ2-7, with 12 positions matching TRBD1. CDR1 is SNHLY, CDR2 FYNNEI, per germline. J gave up 9 bases and V 6 bases, and 9 bases lay outside the gene matches. CDR3 length: 14 residues. CDR3 bases: TGTGCCAGCAGGCCTACGGGACAGGGGGCTGCGCAGTACTTC. This encodes CASRPTGQGAAQYF.

This clone was seen just once. This sequence joins TRBV5-8 and TRBJ1-2; maybe TRBD1 (5 bases). CDR1 and CDR2 (germline): SGHTS, YDEGEE. Trimming shortened V by 1 base and J by 7 bases, and 11 bases separated the two germline ends. This CDR3 is built from 13 residues. CDR3 sequence reads: CASSLLPGSGYTF. The CDR3 bases are TGTGCCAGCAGCTTGCTTCCAGGGAGTGGCTACACCTTC.

The genes are TRBV19 and TRBJ2-7; 7 bases agree with TRBD1. Per germline, CDR1 LNHDA and CDR2 SQIVND (reference sequence). J was trimmed by 2 bases and V by 3 bases; bases with no gene match: 7. This CDR3 region has 15 residues. The CDR3 is CASSITPGQTYEQYF. CDR3 DNA sequence: TGTGCCAGTAGTATCACTCCGGGACAGACCTACGAGCAGTACTTC. Based on the CDR3 plus reference TRBV19 and TRBJ2-7, the full variable domain is DGGITQSPKYLFRKEGQNVTLSCEQNLNHDAMYWYRQDPGQGLRLIYYSQIVNDFQKGDIAEGYSVSREKKESFPLTVTSAQKNPTAFYLCASSITPGQTYEQYFGPGTRLTVT.